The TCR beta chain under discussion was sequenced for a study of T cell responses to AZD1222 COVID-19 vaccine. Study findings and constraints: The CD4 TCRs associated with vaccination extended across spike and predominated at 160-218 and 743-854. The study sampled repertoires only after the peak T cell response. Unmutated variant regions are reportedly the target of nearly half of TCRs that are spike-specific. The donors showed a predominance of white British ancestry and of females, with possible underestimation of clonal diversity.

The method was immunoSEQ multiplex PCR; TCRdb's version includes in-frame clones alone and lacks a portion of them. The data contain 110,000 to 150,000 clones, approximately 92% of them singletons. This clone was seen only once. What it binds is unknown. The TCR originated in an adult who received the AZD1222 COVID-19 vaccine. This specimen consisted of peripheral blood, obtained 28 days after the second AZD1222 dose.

As DNA, the CDR3 is TGTGCCAGTAGTATTCGAGGGTCGGTGGCCTACGAGCAGTACTTC. Translation: CASSIRGSVAYEQYF. This rearrangement joins TRBV19 to TRBJ2-7; tentative D call: TRBD2 (5 bases). V shed 3 bases and J shed 2 bases, with 14 bases lying between them. The germline CDR1 and CDR2 sequences are LNHDA and SQIVND (reference sequence). The CDR3 contains 15 residues.